A single sample is the source of the 25 T cell receptor beta chains below, sequenced in a study of shared clonotypes between healthy human individuals. TCRdb keeps only in-frame clones here, not all; method: immunoSEQ multiplex PCR. The sample contains 2 million to 2.5 million clones, 93% of which appear only once. Sequenced material: naive CD4+ T cells from PBMCs. The subset denotes: CD45RA+ positively selected. All receptors derive from a man younger than 35 in good health. Some clones in this sample may be carry-over from other donors' samples.

The V gene is TRBV7-2, the J gene TRBJ2-2; no definite D call. CDR1 is SGHTA and CDR2 is FQGNSA in the germline V gene. The CDR3 loop spans 15 amino acids. V lost 5 bases to trimming and J lost 5 bases, with 15 bases between them. CDR3 residues: CASSATWLGTGELFF. CDR3 nucleotide sequence: TGTGCCAGCAGCGCAACTTGGCTGGGGACCGGGGAGCTGTTTTTT.

The J gene is TRBJ1-4, the V gene TRBV5-1, with D possibly being TRBD1 (5 bases). The germline CDR1 and CDR2 sequences are SGHRS and YFSETQ. Trimming pared 4 bases from V and 8 bases from J, leaving 18 bases between. The CDR3 spans 15 residues. The CDR3 region is CASSVTGTVEEKLFF. The CDR3 bases are TGCGCCAGCAGCGTGACCGGGACGGTCGAGGAAAAACTGTTTTTT.

This rearrangement joins TRBV29-1 to TRBJ2-1; TRBD2 matches at 13 bases. Germline V gene sequence: CDR1 SQVTM, CDR2 ANQGSEA. CDR3 length: 14 amino acids. V lost 6 bases and J lost 10; bases outside the gene matches: 9. The CDR3 here is CSVVLAGGPGEQFF. The CDR3 nucleotides read TGCAGCGTCGTACTAGCGGGAGGGCCGGGGGAGCAGTTCTTC.

The chain is built from TRBV10-3 and TRBJ1-1; no clear D gene. Germline V gene lookup returns CDR1 ENHRY and CDR2 SYGVKD. V was cut by 10 bases and J by 1 base, with 13 bases left in between. The CDR3 extends over 13 amino acids. The CDR3 sequence is CATTLSSNTEAFF. CDR3 bases: TGTGCCACCACACTTTCGTCGAACACTGAAGCTTTCTTT.

The rearrangement uses TRBV2 and TRBJ1-4; D is uncertain. CDR1 is SNHLY and CDR2 is FYNNEI in the germline V gene. Trimming stripped 6 bases from V and 2 bases from J, with 13 bases between. CDR3 length equals 15 residues. The CDR3 here is CASSALMGTNEKLFF. CDR3 nucleotide sequence: TGTGCCAGCAGCGCCCTGATGGGGACTAATGAAAAACTGTTTTTT.

This chain uses TRBV4-1 with TRBJ2-7; the match to TRBD2 covers 7 bases. Germline assignment: CDR1 MGHRA and CDR2 YSYEKL. V lost 6 bases, J lost 9 bases, and 2 bases stayed unmatched. The CDR3 runs 10 residues. The CDR3 coding sequence is TGCGCCAGCAGGTTAGCGGGGCAGTACTTC. It translates to CASRLAGQYF.

The chain carries TRBV7-8 and TRBJ2-1, with D perhaps assigned TRBD1 or TRBD2 (5 bases each). The CDR3 loop spans 15 amino acids. V lost 3 bases, J lost 0 bases, and 9 bases lay in between. From germline, CDR1 is SGHVS and CDR2 FQNEAQ. For the CDR3, the DNA is TGTGCCAGCAGCTTCTGGGGGAGCTCCTACAATGAGCAGTTCTTC. Translating gives CASSFWGSSYNEQFF.

V gene TRBV19 combines with J gene TRBJ2-7; the D is unclear. The CDR3 length is 13 residues. V dropped 7 bases and J dropped 3 bases, with 13 bases sitting between them. The germline V gene encodes CDR1 LNHDA and CDR2 SQIVND (reference sequence). CDR3 coding DNA: TGTGCCAGTAAGCACGGACCAGGCTACGAGCAGTACTTC. Translation: CASKHGPGYEQYF.

J is TRBJ2-7 and V is TRBV10-3; D uncertain. Trimming stripped 2 bases from V and 0 bases from J, with 14 bases between. The CDR3 spans 16 residues. Germline lookup yields CDR1 ENHRY and CDR2 SYGVKD. Here the CDR3 reads CAISETAGASSYEQYF. In DNA form, the CDR3 reads TGTGCCATCAGTGAGACCGCTGGCGCAAGCTCCTACGAGCAGTACTTC.

V gene TRBV11-1 combines with J gene TRBJ2-6; TRBD1 or TRBD2 may be the D gene (5 bases each). The CDR3 consists of 15 residues. V gave up 5 bases and J gave up 0 bases, with 8 bases separating them. Germline CDR1 and CDR2: SGHAT and FQDESV (reference sequence). CDR3 region: CASSRGGSGANVLTF. The CDR3 nucleotides are TGTGCCAGCAGCCGTGGGGGCTCTGGGGCCAACGTCCTGACTTTC. Full variable domain (rest looked up from reference TRBV11-1 and TRBJ2-6): EAEVAQSPRYKITEKSQAVAFWCDPISGHATLYWYRQILGQGPELLVQFQDESVVDDSQLPKDRFSAERLKGVDSTLKIQPAELGDSAMYLCASSRGGSGANVLTFGAGSRLTVL.

The chain links TRBV2 to TRBJ1-2; unclear D gene. V lost 3 bases, J lost 0 bases, and 11 bases lay in between. The CDR3 has 15 residues. Germline V gene lookup returns CDR1 SNHLY and CDR2 FYNNEI. Here the CDR3 reads CASSEKQLANYGYTF. DNA for the CDR3: TGTGCCAGCAGTGAGAAACAGCTCGCTAACTATGGCTACACCTTC.

The chain has TRBV9 and TRBJ2-1; 9 nucleotides match TRBD2. With V trimmed by 0 bases and J by 10 bases, 11 bases remained unmatched. This CDR3 spans 16 amino acids. The germline V gene encodes CDR1 SGDLS and CDR2 YYNGEE. CDR3 sequence: CASSVVPAGGPLEQFF. In nucleotides, the CDR3 is TGTGCCAGCAGCGTAGTCCCGGCGGGAGGGCCTTTAGAGCAGTTCTTC.

On this clone: Other DNA sequences in the same sample also yield this CDR3. This chain links TRBV5-1 with TRBJ2-5; TRBD1 aligns across 7 bases. The CDR3 has 14 amino acids. Germline CDR1 SGHRS, CDR2 YFSETQ. The V and J ends lost 5 bases and 2 bases, in that order; junction bases with no gene match: 6. DNA for the CDR3: TGCGCCAGCAGTTCGGGACAGCAGCAAGAGACCCAGTACTTC. It yields the protein CASSSGQQQETQYF.

The rearrangement uses TRBV7-7 and TRBJ2-1; 11 positions match TRBD2. The CDR3 runs 16 residues. CDR1 is SSHAT, CDR2 FNYEAQ, per germline (reference sequence). Unmatched junction bases numbered 2, after V lost 4 bases and J lost 0 bases. The CDR3, as DNA: TGTGCCAGCAGCTCCACTAGCGGGAGCTCCTACAATGAGCAGTTCTTC. Residues: CASSSTSGSSYNEQFF.

The chain employs TRBV4-3 and TRBJ2-3, with a tentative D call TRBD2 (7 bases). The length of the CDR3 is 18 residues. V lost 3 bases and J lost 3, with 22 bases in between. CDR1 is LGHNA and CDR2 is YSLEER in the germline V gene. Written as DNA, the CDR3 is TGCGCCAGCAGCCAGTTGGCCAGGGGCGGGAGCAGAACAGATACGCAGTATTTT. It codes for CASSQLARGGSRTDTQYF.

The gene calls are TRBV5-6 and TRBJ2-5; weak D call: TRBD2 (6 bases). The CDR3 sequence is 14 residues long. Germline V lookup: CDR1 SGHDT, CDR2 YYEEEE. V lost 4 bases and J lost 2, with 12 bases in between. The CDR3 loop reads CASSAGRNQETQYF. The CDR3 region has the DNA TGTGCCAGCAGCGCGGGACGAAATCAAGAGACCCAGTACTTC.

The chain has TRBV19 and TRBJ2-1, with 8 positions matching TRBD1. Germline assignment: CDR1 LNHDA and CDR2 SQIVND (reference sequence). Trimming took 4 bases from V and 1 from J; bases not matched to a gene: 6. There are 16 residues in the CDR3. CDR3 amino acids: CASSNTGGRSYNEQFF. The CDR3 nucleotides read TGTGCCAGTAGTAATACAGGGGGGCGTTCCTACAATGAGCAGTTCTTC. Filled out from reference TRBV19 and TRBJ2-1, the complete variable domain reads DGGITQSPKYLFRKEGQNVTLSCEQNLNHDAMYWYRQDPGQGLRLIYYSQIVNDFQKGDIAEGYSVSREKKESFPLTVTSAQKNPTAFYLCASSNTGGRSYNEQFFGPGTRLTVL.

This clone came up once. The chain links TRBV27 to TRBJ1-2, with D possibly being TRBD1 (5 bases). Trimming pared 8 bases from V and 5 bases from J, leaving 15 bases between. The germline CDR1 and CDR2 sequences are MNHEY and SMNVEV (reference sequence). The CDR3 consists of 13 residues. CDR3 region: CASGFRAGYGYTF. The CDR3 region has the DNA TGTGCCAGCGGGTTCAGGGCAGGGTATGGCTACACCTTC.

This clone was seen once. The rearrangement uses TRBV9 and TRBJ1-1; D may be TRBD1 (6 bases). The CDR3 is 16 amino acids. Deletions cut 3 bases from V and 4 bases from J, with 19 bases between. CDR1 is SGDLS and CDR2 is YYNGEE in the germline V gene. The CDR3 nucleotides are TGTGCCAGCAGCGCCGAACCTGGGAGGGGGATCACTGAAGCTTTCTTT. Protein sequence: CASSAEPGRGITEAFF.

The J gene is TRBJ1-4, the V gene TRBV29-1, with D hard to call. The CDR3 totals 12 residues. In germline, CDR1 is SQVTM, CDR2 ANQGSEA. Trimming took 4 bases from V and 4 from J, leaving 7 bases between them. The CDR3 nucleotides read TGCAGCGTTGGGTGGCTTAATGAAAAACTGTTTTTT. It codes for CSVGWLNEKLFF.

J is TRBJ2-3 and V is TRBV2, with a tentative D call TRBD2 (6 bases). This CDR3 has 12 residues. Looked up from germline, CDR1 is SNHLY and CDR2 is FYNNEI. V was shortened by 9 bases and J by 5 bases, with 12 bases between the two germline ends. CDR3 amino acids: CARTGVGDTQYF. CDR3 sequence (DNA): TGTGCCAGGACGGGGGTGGGAGATACGCAGTATTTT.

The J gene is TRBJ1-1, the V gene TRBV6-5; D not certain. V lost 4 bases and J lost 3, with 15 bases in between. The CDR3 sequence is 15 residues long. Looked up from germline, CDR1 is MNHEY and CDR2 is SVGAGI. For the CDR3, the DNA is TGTGCCAGCAGTTTAGTGCCCAGTCGTGACACTGAAGCTTTCTTT. This encodes CASSLVPSRDTEAFF.

This chain links TRBV2 with TRBJ1-5; 10 bases fit TRBD1. The J segment lost 5 bases and the V segment lost 4 bases, leaving 5 bases of the junction unmatched. CDR1 SNHLY and CDR2 FYNNEI come from the germline V gene. The CDR3 has 15 amino acids. The CDR3 sequence: CASSGQGANYQPQHF. CDR3 nucleotides: TGTGCCAGCAGTGGACAGGGGGCCAATTATCAGCCCCAGCATTTT.

The chain uses TRBV2 and TRBJ2-2, with TRBD2 matching over 8 bases. The V gene end was trimmed by 5 bases and the J gene end by 1 base; junction bases not matched to a gene: 12. The CDR3 covers 18 residues. CDR1 and CDR2 (germline): SNHLY, FYNNEI. The CDR3 region is CASSFQLAAGGNTGELFF. Here the CDR3 DNA reads TGTGCCAGCAGTTTTCAACTAGCGGCGGGAGGGAACACCGGGGAGCTGTTTTTT.

This chain links TRBV7-2 with TRBJ1-4; D might be TRBD1 (6 bases). The CDR3 consists of 16 residues. V was pared by 5 bases and J by 7 bases, with 20 bases between. CDR1 SGHTA and CDR2 FQGNSA come from the germline V gene. CDR3 in DNA: TGTGCCAGCAGCCCGCGCAAACGGACAGAAGTTGAAAAACTGTTTTTT. Encoded protein: CASSPRKRTEVEKLFF.